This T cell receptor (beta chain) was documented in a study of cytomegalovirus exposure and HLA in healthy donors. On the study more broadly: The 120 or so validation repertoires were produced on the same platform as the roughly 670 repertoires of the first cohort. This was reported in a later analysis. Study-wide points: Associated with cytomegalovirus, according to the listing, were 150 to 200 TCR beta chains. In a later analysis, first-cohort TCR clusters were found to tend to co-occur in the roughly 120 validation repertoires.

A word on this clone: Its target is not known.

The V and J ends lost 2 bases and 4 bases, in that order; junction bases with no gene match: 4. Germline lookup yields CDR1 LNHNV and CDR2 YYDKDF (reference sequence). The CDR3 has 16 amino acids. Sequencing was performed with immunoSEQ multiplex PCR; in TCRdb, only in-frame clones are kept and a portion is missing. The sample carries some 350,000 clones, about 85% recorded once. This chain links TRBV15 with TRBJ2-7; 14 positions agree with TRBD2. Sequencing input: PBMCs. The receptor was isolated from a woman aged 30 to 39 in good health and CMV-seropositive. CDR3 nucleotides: TGTGCCACCAGCAGATCGGGACTAGCGGGAGCTTACGAGCAGTACTTC. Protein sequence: CATSRSGLAGAYEQYF.